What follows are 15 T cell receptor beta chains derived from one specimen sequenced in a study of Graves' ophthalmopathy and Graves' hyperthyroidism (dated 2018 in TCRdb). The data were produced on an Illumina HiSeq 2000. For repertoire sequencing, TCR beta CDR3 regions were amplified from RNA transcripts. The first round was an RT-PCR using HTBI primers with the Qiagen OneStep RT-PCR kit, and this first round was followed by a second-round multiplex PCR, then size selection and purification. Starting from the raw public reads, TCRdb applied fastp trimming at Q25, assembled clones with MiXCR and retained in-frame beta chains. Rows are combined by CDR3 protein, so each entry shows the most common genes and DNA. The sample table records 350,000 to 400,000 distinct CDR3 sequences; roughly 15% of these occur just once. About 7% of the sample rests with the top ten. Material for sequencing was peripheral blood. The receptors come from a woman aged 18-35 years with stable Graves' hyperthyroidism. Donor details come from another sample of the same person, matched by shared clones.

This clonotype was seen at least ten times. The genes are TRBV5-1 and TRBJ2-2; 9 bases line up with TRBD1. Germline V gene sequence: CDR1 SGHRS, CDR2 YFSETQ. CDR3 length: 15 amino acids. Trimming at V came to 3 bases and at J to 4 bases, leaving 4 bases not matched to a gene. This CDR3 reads CASSSGTGSTGELFF. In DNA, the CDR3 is TGCGCCAGCAGCTCCGGGACAGGGAGCACCGGGGAGCTGTTTTTT.

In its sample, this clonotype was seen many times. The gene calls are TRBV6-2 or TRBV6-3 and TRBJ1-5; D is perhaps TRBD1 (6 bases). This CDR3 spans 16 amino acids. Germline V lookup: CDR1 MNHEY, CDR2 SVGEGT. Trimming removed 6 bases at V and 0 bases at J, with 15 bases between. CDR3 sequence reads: CASRDTGFPSNQPQHF. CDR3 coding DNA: TGTGCCAGCAGAGACACAGGGTTTCCTAGCAATCAGCCCCAGCATTTT.

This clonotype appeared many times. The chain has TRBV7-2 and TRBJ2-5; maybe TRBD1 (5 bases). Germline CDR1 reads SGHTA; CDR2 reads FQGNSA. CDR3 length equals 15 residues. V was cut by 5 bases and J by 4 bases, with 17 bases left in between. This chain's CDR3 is CASSRGYSLGETQYF. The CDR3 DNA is TGTGCCAGCAGCAGGGGATATTCTCTGGGAGAGACCCAGTACTTC.

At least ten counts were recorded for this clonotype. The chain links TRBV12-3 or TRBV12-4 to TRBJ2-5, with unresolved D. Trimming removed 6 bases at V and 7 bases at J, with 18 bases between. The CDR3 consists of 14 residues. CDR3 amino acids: CASSLPTAWGTQYF. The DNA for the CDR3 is TGTGCCAGCAGCCTCCCAACTGCATGGGGGACCCAGTACTTC.

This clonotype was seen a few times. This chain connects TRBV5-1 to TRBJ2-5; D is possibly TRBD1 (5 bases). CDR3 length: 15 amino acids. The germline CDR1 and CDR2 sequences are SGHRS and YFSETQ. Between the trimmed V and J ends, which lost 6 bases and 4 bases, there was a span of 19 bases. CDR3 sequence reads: CASTLRATLSETQYF. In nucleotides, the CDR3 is TGCGCCAGCACCCTCAGGGCTACCTTGTCAGAGACCCAGTACTTC. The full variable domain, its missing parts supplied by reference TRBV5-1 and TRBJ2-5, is KAGVTQTPRYLIKTRGQQVTLSCSPISGHRSVSWYQQTPGQGLQFLFEYFSETQRNKGNFPGRFSGRQFSNSRSEMNVSTLELGDSALYLCASTLRATLSETQYFGPGTRLLVL.

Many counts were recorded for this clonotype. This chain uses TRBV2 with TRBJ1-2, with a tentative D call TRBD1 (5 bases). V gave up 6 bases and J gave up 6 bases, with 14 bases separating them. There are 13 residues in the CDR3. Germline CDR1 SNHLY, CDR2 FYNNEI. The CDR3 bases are TGTGCCAGCAGGGCTTCCGGGACGGATGGCTACACCTTC. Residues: CASRASGTDGYTF. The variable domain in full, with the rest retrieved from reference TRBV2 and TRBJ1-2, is EPEVTQTPSHQVTQMGQEVILRCVPISNHLYFYWYRQILGQKVEFLVSFYNNEISEKSEIFDDQFSVERPDGSNFTLKIRSTKLEDSAMYFCASRASGTDGYTFGSGTRLTVV.

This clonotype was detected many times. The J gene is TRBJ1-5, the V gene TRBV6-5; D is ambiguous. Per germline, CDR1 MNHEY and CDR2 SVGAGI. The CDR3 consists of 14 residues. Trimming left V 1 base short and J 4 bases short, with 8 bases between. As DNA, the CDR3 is TGTGCCAGCAGTTACTTGGATACTAATCAGCCCCAGCATTTT. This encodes CASSYLDTNQPQHF.

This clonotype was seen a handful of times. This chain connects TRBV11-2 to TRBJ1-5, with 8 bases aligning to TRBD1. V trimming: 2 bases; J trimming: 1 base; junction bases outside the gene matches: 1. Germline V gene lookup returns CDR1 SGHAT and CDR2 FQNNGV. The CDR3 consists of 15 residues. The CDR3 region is CASSLHRGSNQPQHF. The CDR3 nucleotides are TGTGCCAGCAGCTTACACAGGGGGAGCAATCAGCCCCAGCATTTT. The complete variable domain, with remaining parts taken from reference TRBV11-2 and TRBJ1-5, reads EAGVAQSPRYKIIEKRQSVAFWCNPISGHATLYWYQQILGQGPKLLIQFQNNGVVDDSQLPKDRFSAERLKGVDSTLKIQPAKLEDSAVYLCASSLHRGSNQPQHFGDGTRLSIL.

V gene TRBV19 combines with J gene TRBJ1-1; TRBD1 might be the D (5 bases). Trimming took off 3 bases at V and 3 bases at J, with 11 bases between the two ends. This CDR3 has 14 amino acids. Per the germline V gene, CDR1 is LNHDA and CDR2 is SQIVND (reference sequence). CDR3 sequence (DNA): TGTGCCAGTAGTATGGAGGGGCCTGACACTGAAGCTTTCTTT. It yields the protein CASSMEGPDTEAFF.

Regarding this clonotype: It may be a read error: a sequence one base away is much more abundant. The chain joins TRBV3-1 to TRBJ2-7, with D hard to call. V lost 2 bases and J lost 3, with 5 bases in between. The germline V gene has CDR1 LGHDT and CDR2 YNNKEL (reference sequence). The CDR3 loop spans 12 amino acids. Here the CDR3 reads CASSQSDYEQYF. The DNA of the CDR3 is TGTGCCAGCAGCCAATCGGACTACGAGCAGTACTTC.

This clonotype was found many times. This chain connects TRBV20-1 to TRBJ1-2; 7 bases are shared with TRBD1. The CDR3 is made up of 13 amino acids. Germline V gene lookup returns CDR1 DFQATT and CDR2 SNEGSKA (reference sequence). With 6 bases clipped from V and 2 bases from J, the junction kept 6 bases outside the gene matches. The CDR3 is CSAPGQSNYGYTF. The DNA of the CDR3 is TGCAGTGCCCCGGGACAGTCAAACTATGGCTACACCTTC.

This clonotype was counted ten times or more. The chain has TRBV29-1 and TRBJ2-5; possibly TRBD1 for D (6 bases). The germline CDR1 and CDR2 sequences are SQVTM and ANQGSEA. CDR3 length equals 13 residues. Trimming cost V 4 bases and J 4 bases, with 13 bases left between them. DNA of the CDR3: TGCAGCGTTGCCCAGGGGCGGTCAGAGACCCAGTACTTC. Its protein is CSVAQGRSETQYF.

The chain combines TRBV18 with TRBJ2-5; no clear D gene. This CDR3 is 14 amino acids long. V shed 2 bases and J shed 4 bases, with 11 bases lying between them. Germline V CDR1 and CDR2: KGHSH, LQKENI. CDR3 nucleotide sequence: TGTGCCAGCTCACCAGGGATAGAAGGAGAGACCCAGTACTTC. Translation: CASSPGIEGETQYF.

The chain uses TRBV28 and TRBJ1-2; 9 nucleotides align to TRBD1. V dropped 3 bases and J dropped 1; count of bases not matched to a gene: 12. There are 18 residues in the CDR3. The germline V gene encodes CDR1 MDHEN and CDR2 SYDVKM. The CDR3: CASSFHGQGKGINYGYTF. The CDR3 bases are TGTGCCAGCAGTTTTCACGGACAGGGGAAAGGGATTAACTATGGCTACACCTTC.

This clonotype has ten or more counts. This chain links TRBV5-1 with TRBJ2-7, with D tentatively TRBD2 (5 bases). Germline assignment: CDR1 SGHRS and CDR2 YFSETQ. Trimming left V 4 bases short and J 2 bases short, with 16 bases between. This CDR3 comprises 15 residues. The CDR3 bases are TGCGCCAGCAGCCCAGGAGGACCTAATACCTACGAGCAGTACTTC. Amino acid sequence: CASSPGGPNTYEQYF. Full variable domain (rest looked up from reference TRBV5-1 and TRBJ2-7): KAGVTQTPRYLIKTRGQQVTLSCSPISGHRSVSWYQQTPGQGLQFLFEYFSETQRNKGNFPGRFSGRQFSNSRSEMNVSTLELGDSALYLCASSPGGPNTYEQYFGPGTRLTVT.